Below are 8 T cell receptor beta chains sequenced from a single sample in a study of response to subunit inactivated influenza vaccine (dated by TCRdb to the late 2010s). Library preparation was by RT-PCR. The sequencing machine was an Illumina HiSeq 2500. The public reads were quality trimmed at Q25 with fastp and then assembled into clones with MiXCR by TCRdb, keeping productive beta chains. Rows with a matching CDR3 protein are joined into one entry that keeps the most common DNA and genes. This sample gives over 750,000 distinct CDR3 sequences in total; around 21% of them show up just once. Of the sample, approximately 10% falls within the top ten clones. This sample comprised PBMCs from blood, obtained less than 6 days after vaccination. The receptors were gathered from a man aged 45-65 years who received an inactivated influenza vaccine. Donor details come from another sample of the same person, matched by shared clones.

The table lists this clonotype with many counts. Here the CDR3 DNA reads TGCAGCGTTGAAGGGCGGATGGGTGAGCAGTTCTTC. This encodes CSVEGRMGEQFF. This rearrangement joins TRBV29-1 to TRBJ2-1, with unresolved D. Germline CDR1 and CDR2: SQVTM and ANQGSEA. The CDR3 contains 12 residues. V was clipped by 1 base and J by 9 bases, with 10 bases between them.

Remarks on this clonotype: A junction end diverges from the germline sequence, so it may reflect a read error. The V and J genes are TRBV4-3 and TRBJ1-4; no definite D call. The CDR3 loop spans 15 amino acids. Germline CDR1 is LGHNA and CDR2 is YSLEER. The CDR3: CAGSQGLPLNEKLFF. DNA for the CDR3: TGCGCCGGCAGCCAAGGTCTGCCGCTTAATGAAAAACTGTTTTTT.

This clonotype was seen many times. The chain combines TRBV6-1 with TRBJ1-2, with a weak D call TRBD1 (6 bases). Looked up from germline, CDR1 is MNHNS and CDR2 is SASEGT. There are 15 residues in the CDR3. V lost 6 bases to trimming and J lost 1 base, with 15 bases between them. The DNA for the CDR3 is TGTGCCAGCAGCCCGGGACACCCTATTAACTATGGCTACACCTTC. Translating it yields CASSPGHPINYGYTF.

This clonotype appeared a few times. V gene TRBV12-3 or TRBV12-4 combines with J gene TRBJ2-3, with D perhaps TRBD1 (5 bases). This CDR3 spans 15 amino acids. Trimming left V 4 bases short and J 4 bases short, with 15 bases between. DNA for the CDR3: TGTGCCAGCAGTTCGCAGTCTGGACACGCAGATACGCAGTATTTT. Translating it yields CASSSQSGHADTQYF.

The J gene is TRBJ2-2, the V gene TRBV10-1, with unresolved D. The CDR3 contains 14 residues. Deletions cut 0 bases from V and 4 bases from J, with 6 bases between. Germline V gene data show CDR1 as WNHNN and CDR2 as SYGVQD (reference sequence). This CDR3 is CASSESMVTGELFF. CDR3 DNA: TGCGCCAGCAGTGAGTCGATGGTCACCGGGGAGCTGTTTTTT.

V and J are TRBV4-2 and TRBJ1-5, with D hard to call. The ends were cut back, 1 base at V and 2 bases at J, with 9 bases in the middle. There are 15 residues in the CDR3. Germline CDR1 LGHNA, CDR2 YNFKEQ. The CDR3 loop reads CASSQAQWGNQPQHF. DNA of the CDR3: TGTGCCAGCAGCCAAGCCCAATGGGGCAATCAGCCCCAGCATTTT.

This clonotype has just a few counts. The J gene is TRBJ2-1, the V gene TRBV29-1; TRBD1 might be the D (6 bases). Germline lookup yields CDR1 SQVTM and CDR2 ANQGSEA. CDR3 length: 15 residues. Trimming stripped 8 bases from V and 0 bases from J, with 17 bases between. The CDR3 DNA reads as TGCAGCCTGAGGGACACTACGAGCTCCTACAATGAGCAGTTCTTC. The encoded protein is CSLRDTTSSYNEQFF.

This clonotype was seen more than once but under ten times. The rearrangement uses TRBV12-3 or TRBV12-4 and TRBJ2-2; the D gene is possibly TRBD1 (6 bases). Trimming removed 3 bases at V and 6 bases at J, with 11 bases between. This CDR3 comprises 14 residues. The CDR3 coding sequence is TGTGCCAGCAGTTTCGTAACAGGGCCCGGGGAGCTGTTTTTT. Translating it yields CASSFVTGPGELFF.